This T cell receptor (beta chain) was profiled in a study of patients and donors after allogeneic stem cell transplantation. TCRdb recomputed calls from the RT-PCR reads with MiXCR, one row per CDR3 protein. The table records about 150,000 distinct CDR3 sequences, 30% to 45% of them present only once. This clonotype has more than one count but fewer than ten. The receptor was derived from a human donor who was either an allogeneic HSCT recipient or a stem cell or donor lymphocyte infusion donor (not recorded which). It is not recorded whose cells these are; they may come from a transplant donor. Sequenced: blood, either unsorted or a sorted T cell fraction (not recorded which).

CDR3 coding DNA: TGCAGTTTACGGCCTGGTGGCACAGATACGCAGTATTTT. The encoded protein is CSLRPGGTDTQYF. The chain is built from TRBV20-1 and TRBJ2-3; D is undetermined. The CDR3 is 13 residues long. Per the germline V gene, CDR1 is DFQATT and CDR2 is SNEGSKA (reference sequence). V lost 8 bases, J lost 1 base, and 13 bases lay in between.